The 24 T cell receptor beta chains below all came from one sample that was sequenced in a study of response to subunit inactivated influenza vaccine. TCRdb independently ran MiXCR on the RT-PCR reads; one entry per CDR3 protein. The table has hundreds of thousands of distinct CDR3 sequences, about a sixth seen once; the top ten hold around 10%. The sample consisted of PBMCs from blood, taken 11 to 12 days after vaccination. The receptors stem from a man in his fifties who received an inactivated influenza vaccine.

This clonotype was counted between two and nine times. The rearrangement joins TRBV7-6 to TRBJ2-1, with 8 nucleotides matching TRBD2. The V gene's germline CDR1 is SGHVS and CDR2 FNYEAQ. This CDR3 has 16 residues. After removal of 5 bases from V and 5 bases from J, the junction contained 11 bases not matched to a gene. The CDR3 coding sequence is TGTGCCAGCAGCGACTCCCGGGGGGGGCCCAACAATGAGCAGTTCTTC. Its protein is CASSDSRGGPNNEQFF.

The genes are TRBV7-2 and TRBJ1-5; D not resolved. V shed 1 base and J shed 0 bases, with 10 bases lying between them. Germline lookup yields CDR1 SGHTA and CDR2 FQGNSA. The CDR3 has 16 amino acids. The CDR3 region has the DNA TGTGCCAGCAGCTTAGGCGGTCTCTATAGCAATCAGCCCCAGCATTTT. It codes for CASSLGGLYSNQPQHF.

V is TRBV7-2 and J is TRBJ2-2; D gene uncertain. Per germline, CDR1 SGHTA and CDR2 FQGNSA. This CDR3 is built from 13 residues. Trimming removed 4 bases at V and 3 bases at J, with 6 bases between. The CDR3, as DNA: TGTGCCAGCAGCTCTACGGACACCGGGGAGCTGTTTTTT. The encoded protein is CASSSTDTGELFF.

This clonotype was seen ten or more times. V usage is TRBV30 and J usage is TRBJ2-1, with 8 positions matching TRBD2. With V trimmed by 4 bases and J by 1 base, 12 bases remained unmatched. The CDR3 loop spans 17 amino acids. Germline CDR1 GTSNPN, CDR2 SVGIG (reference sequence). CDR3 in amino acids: CAWITWAGGTSYNEQFF. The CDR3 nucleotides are TGTGCCTGGATTACTTGGGCGGGAGGAACGTCCTACAATGAGCAGTTCTTC. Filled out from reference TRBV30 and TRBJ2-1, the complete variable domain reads SQTIHQWPATLVQPVGSPLSLECTVEGTSNPNLYWYRQAAGRGLQLLFYSVGIGQISSEVPQNLSASRPQDRQFILSSKKLLLSDSGFYLCAWITWAGGTSYNEQFFGPGTRLTVL.

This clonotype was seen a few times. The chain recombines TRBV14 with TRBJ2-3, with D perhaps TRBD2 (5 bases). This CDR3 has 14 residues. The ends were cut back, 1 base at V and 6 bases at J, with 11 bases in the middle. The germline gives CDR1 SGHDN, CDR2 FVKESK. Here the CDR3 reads CASSQALALDTQYF. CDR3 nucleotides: TGTGCCAGCAGCCAAGCCCTAGCACTGGATACGCAGTATTTT.

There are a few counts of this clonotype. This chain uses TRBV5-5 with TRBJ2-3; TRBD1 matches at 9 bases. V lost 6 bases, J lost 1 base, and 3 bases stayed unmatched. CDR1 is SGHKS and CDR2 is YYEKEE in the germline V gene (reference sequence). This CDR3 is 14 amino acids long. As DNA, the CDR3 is TGTGCCAGCAACTGGGACAGGGGCACAGATACGCAGTATTTT. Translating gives CASNWDRGTDTQYF.

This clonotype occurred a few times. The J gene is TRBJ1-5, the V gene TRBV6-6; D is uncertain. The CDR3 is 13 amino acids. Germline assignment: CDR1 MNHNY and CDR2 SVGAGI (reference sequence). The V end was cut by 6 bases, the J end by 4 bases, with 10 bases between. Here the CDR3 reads CASSPAENQPQHF. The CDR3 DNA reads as TGTGCCAGCAGCCCTGCCGAGAATCAGCCCCAGCATTTT.

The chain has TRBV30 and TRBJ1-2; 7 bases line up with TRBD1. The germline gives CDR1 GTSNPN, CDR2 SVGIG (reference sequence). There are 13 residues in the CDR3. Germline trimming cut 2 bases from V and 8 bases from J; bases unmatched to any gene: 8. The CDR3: CAWSTQGVGGYTF. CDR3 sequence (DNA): TGTGCCTGGAGTACTCAGGGGGTTGGAGGCTACACCTTC. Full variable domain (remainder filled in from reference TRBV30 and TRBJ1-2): SQTIHQWPATLVQPVGSPLSLECTVEGTSNPNLYWYRQAAGRGLQLLFYSVGIGQISSEVPQNLSASRPQDRQFILSSKKLLLSDSGFYLCAWSTQGVGGYTFGSGTRLTVV.

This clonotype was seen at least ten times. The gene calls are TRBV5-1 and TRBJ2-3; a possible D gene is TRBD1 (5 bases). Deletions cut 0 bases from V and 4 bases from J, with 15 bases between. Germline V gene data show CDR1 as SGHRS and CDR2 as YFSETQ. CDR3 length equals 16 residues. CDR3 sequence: CASSLVRASRPDTQYF. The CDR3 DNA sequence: TGCGCCAGCAGCTTGGTCAGGGCGAGTCGGCCAGATACGCAGTATTTT.

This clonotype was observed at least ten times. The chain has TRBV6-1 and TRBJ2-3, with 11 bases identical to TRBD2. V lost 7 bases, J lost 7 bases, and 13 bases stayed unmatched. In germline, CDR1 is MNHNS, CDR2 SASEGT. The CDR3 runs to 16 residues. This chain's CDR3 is CASTSVAGGPVNTQYF. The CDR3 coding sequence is TGTGCCAGCACCTCGGTAGCGGGAGGGCCGGTGAATACGCAGTATTTT.

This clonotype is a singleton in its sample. CDR3: CASSRQANTGELFF. Written as DNA, the CDR3 is TGTGCCAGCAGTAGGCAGGCGAACACCGGGGAGCTGTTTTTT. The gene calls are TRBV2 and TRBJ2-2; no clear D gene. With 5 bases removed from V and 0 bases from J, the gap between germline ends came to 7 bases. The CDR3 covers 14 residues. Germline V CDR1 and CDR2: SNHLY, FYNNEI.

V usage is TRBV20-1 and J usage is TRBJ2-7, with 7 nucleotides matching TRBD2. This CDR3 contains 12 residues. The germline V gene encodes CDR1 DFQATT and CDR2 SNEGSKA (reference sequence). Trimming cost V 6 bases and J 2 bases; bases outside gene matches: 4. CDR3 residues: CSAEREPYEQYF. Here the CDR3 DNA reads TGCAGTGCGGAGCGGGAACCCTACGAGCAGTACTTC.

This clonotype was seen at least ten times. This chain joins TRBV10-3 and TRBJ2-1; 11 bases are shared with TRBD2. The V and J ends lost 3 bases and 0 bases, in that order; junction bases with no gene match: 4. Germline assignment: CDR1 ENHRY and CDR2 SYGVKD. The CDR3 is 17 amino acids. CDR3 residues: CAISDRLAGSSYNEQFF. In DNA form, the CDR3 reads TGTGCCATCAGTGACAGACTAGCGGGGAGCTCCTACAATGAGCAGTTCTTC.

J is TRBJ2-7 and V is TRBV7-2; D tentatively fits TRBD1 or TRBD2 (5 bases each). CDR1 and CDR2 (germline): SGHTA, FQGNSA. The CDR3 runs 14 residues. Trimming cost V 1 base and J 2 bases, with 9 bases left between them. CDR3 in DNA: TGTGCCAGCAGCTTAGTCGGGGCCGCCTACGAGCAGTACTTC. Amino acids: CASSLVGAAYEQYF.

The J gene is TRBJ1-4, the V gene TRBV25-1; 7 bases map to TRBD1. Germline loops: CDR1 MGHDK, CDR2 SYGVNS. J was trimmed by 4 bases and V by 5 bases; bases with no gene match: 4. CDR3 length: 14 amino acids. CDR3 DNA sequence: TGTGCCAGCAGTCCCGCAGGGGGTAATGAAAAACTGTTTTTT. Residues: CASSPAGGNEKLFF.

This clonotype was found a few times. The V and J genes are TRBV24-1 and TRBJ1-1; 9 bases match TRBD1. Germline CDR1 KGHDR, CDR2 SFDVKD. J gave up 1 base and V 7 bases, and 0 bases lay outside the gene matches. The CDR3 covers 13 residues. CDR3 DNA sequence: TGTGCCACCAGGGGACAGGGGAACACTGAAGCTTTCTTT. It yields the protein CATRGQGNTEAFF.

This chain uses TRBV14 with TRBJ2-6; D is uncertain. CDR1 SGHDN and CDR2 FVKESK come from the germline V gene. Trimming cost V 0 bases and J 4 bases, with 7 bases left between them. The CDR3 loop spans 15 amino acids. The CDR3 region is CASSQDRAGANVLTF. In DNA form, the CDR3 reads TGTGCCAGCAGCCAAGATAGGGCGGGGGCCAACGTCCTGACTTTC.

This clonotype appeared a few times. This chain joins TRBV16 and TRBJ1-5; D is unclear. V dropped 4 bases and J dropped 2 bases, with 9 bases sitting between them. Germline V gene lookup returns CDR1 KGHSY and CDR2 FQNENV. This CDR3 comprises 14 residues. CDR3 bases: TGTGCCAGCAGCCCCGGACCCCGCAATCAGCCCCAGCATTTT. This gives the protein CASSPGPRNQPQHF. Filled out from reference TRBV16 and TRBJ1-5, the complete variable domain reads GEEVAQTPKHLVRGEGQKAKLYCAPIKGHSYVFWYQQVLKNEFKFLISFQNENVFDETGMPKERFSAKCLPNSPCSLEIQATKLEDSAVYFCASSPGPRNQPQHFGDGTRLSIL.

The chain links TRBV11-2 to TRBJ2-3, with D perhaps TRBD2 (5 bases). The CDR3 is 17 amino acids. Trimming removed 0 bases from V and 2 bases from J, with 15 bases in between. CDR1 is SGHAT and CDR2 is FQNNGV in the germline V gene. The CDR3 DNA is TGTGCCAGCAGCTTAGACCTCGGGGTAACTATCACAGATACGCAGTATTTT. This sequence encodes CASSLDLGVTITDTQYF. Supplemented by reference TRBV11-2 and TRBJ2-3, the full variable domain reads EAGVAQSPRYKIIEKRQSVAFWCNPISGHATLYWYQQILGQGPKLLIQFQNNGVVDDSQLPKDRFSAERLKGVDSTLKIQPAKLEDSAVYLCASSLDLGVTITDTQYFGPGTRLTVL.

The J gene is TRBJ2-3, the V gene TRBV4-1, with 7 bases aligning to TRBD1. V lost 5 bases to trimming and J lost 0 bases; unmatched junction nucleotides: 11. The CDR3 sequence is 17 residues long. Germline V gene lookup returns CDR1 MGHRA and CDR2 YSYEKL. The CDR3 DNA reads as TGCGCCAGCAGCGGGATAGACAGGGAAGCCAGCACAGATACGCAGTATTTT. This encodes CASSGIDREASTDTQYF.

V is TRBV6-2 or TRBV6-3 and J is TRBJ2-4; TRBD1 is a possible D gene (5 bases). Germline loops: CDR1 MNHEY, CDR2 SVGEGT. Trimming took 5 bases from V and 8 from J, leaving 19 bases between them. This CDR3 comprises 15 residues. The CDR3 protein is CASSRTSEPRYIQYF. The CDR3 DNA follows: TGTGCCAGCAGTCGGACATCCGAGCCTAGGTACATTCAGTACTTC.

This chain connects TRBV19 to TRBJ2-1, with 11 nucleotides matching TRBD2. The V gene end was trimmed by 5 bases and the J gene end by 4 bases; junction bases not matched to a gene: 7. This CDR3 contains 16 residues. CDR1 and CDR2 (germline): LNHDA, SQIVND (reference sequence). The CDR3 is CASSVRGTSGYNEQFF. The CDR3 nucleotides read TGTGCCAGTAGTGTTAGGGGGACTAGCGGATACAATGAGCAGTTCTTC.

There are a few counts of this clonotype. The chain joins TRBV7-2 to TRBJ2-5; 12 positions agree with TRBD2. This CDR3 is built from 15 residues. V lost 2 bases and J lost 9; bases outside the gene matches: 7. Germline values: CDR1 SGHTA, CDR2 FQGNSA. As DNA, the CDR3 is TGTGCCAGCAGCTTATTAGGCCTAGCGGGGGGGGCCCAGTACTTC. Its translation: CASSLLGLAGGAQYF.

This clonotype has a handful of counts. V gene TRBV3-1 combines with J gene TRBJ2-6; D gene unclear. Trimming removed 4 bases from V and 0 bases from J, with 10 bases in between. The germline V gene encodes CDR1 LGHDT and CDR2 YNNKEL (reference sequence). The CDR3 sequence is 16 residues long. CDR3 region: CASSLGLSSGANVLTF. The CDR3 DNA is TGTGCCAGCAGCCTAGGGCTATCCTCTGGGGCCAACGTCCTGACTTTC.